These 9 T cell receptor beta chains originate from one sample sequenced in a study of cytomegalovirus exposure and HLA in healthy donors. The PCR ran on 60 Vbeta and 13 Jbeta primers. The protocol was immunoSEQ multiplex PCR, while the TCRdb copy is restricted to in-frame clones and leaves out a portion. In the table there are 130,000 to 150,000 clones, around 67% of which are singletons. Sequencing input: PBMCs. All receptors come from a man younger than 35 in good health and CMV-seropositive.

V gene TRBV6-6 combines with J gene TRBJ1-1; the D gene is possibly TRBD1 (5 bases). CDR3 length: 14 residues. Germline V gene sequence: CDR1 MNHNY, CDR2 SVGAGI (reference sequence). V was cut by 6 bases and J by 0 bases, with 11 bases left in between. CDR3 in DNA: TGTGCCAGCAGAGCAGGGTTATTGAACACTGAAGCTTTCTTT. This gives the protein CASRAGLLNTEAFF.

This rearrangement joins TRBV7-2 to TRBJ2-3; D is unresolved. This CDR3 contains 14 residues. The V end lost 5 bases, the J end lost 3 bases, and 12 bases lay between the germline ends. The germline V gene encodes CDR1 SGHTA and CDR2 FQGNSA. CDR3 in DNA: TGTGCCAGCAGCGGAGTGGGTCGAACAGATACGCAGTATTTT. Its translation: CASSGVGRTDTQYF.

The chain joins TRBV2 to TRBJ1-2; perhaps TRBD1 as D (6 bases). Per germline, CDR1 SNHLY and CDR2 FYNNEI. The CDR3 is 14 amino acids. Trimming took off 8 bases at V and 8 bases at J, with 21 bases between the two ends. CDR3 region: CASLLDRASGGYTF. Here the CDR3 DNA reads TGTGCCAGCCTCTTGGACAGAGCGTCCGGAGGCTACACCTTC.

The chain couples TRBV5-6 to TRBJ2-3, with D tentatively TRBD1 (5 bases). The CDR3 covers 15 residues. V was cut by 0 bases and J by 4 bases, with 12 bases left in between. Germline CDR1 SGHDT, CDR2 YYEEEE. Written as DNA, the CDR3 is TGTGCCAGCAGCTTGGGGGGCAGGAAGTCAGATACGCAGTATTTT. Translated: CASSLGGRKSDTQYF.

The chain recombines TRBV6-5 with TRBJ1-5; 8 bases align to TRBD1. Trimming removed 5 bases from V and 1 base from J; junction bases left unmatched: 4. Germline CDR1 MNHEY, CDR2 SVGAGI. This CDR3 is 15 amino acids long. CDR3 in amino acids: CASSPGGASNQPQHF. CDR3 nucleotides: TGTGCCAGCAGTCCAGGGGGCGCGAGCAATCAGCCCCAGCATTTT.

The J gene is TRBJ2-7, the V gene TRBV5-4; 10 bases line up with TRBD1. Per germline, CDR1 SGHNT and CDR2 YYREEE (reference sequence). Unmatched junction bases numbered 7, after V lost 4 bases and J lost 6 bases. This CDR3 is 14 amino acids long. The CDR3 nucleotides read TGTGCCAGCAGCCCAGGGACAGGGGTGGGCGAGCAGTACTTC. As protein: CASSPGTGVGEQYF.

The CDR3 DNA reads TGTGCCAGCAGTTCGACTAGCGGGGGGACGAATGAGCAGTTCTTC. Amino acids: CASSSTSGGTNEQFF. This chain uses TRBV6-5 with TRBJ2-1; 13 bases are shared with TRBD2. The CDR3 is 15 amino acids. V trimming: 4 bases; J trimming: 7 bases; junction bases outside the gene matches: 4. The germline V gene has CDR1 MNHEY and CDR2 SVGAGI.

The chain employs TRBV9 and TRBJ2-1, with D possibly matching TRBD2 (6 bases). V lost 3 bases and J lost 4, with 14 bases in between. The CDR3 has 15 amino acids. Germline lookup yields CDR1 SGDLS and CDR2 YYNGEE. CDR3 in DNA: TGTGCCAGCAGCGCTACCGGGACTTTATACAATGAGCAGTTCTTC. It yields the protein CASSATGTLYNEQFF.

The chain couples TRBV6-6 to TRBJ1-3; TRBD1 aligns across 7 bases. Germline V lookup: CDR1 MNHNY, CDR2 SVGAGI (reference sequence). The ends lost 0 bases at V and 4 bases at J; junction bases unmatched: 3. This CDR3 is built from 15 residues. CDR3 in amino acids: CASSYSGTVGNTIYF. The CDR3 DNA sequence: TGTGCCAGCAGTTACTCTGGGACAGTAGGAAACACCATATATTTT.